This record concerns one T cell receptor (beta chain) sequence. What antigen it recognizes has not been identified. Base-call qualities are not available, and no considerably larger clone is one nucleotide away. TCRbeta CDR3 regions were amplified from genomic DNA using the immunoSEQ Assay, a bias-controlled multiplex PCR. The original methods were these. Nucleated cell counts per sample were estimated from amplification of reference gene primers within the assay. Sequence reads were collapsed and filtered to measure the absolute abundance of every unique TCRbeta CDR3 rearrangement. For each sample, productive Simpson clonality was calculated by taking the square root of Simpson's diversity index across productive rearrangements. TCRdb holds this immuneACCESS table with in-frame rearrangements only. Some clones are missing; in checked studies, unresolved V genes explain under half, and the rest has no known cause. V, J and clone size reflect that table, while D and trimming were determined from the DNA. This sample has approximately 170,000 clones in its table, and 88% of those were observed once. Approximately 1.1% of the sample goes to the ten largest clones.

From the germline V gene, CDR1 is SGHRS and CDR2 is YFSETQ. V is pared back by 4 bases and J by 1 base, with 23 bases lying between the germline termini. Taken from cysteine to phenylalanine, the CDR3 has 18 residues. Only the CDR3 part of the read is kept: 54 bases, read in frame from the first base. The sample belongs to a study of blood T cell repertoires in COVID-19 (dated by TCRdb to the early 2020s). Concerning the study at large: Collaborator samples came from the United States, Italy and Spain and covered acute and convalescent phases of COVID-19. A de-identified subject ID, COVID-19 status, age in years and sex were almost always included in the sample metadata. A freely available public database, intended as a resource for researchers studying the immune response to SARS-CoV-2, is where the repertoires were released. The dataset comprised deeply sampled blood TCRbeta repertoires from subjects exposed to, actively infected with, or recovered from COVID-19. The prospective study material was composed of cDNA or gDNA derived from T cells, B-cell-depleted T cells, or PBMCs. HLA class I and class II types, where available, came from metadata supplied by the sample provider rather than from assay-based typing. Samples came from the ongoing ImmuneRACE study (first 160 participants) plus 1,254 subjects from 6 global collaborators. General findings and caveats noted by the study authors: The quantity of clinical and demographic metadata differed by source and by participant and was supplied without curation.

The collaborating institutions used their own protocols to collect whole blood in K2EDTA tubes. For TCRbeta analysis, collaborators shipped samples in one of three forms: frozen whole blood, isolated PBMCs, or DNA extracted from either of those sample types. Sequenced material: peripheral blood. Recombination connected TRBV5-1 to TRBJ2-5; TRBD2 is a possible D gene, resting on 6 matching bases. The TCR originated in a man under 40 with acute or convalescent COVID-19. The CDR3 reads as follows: CASSPRGLAMSVQETQYF. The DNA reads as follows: TGCGCCAGCAGCCCCCGTGGGCTAGCGATGTCGGTCCAAGAGACCCAGTACTTC.